This TCR beta chain was retrieved from a study of cytomegalovirus exposure and HLA in healthy donors. Study overall: The same platform was used for the 130 or so validation repertoires as for the roughly 730 first-cohort repertoires, as reported in a later analysis. Overall study findings and caveats: The study put some 150 TCR beta chains on its list as cytomegalovirus-associated. Clusters of TCRs from the first cohort tended to co-occur in the roughly 120 validation repertoires (as a later analysis found).

Trimming removed 3 bases from V and 5 bases from J, with 8 bases in between. CDR1 and CDR2 from the germline V gene are GTSNPN and SVGIG (reference sequence). CDR3 length: 12 residues. Produced via immunoSEQ multiplex PCR; TCRdb's table is partial and in-frame only. The data show around 73,000 clones, with approximately 90% seen just once and 3% to 4% held by the top ten. Comment on this clone: Its antigen remains unidentified.

The chain combines TRBV30 with TRBJ2-1; D ambiguous. Sequencing was carried out using PBMCs. The TCR originated in a young woman in good health and CMV-seropositive. The CDR3 spells CAWRQRDNEQFF. The DNA of the CDR3 is TGTGCCTGGAGACAGAGAGACAATGAGCAGTTCTTC.